This TCR beta chain emerged from a study of blood T cell repertoires in COVID-19. About the study: The analysed material was cDNA or gDNA that came from T cells, B-cell-depleted T cells, or PBMCs.

Germline values: CDR1 SGHKS, CDR2 YYEKEE (reference sequence). The CDR3 has 15 residues. Trimming took 2 bases from V and 0 from J, leaving 9 bases between them. As handled by the study authors: Estimation of nucleated cell counts was performed using reference gene primer amplification. TCRdb's copy holds only in-frame clones and misses some; the assay was immunoSEQ multiplex PCR. V and J calls plus clone size are reproduced from that table; the DNA served to infer D and trimming. The table lists 88,000 or so clones, about 85% of them singletons. The origin of this receptor is a man between 60 and 75 years old with acute or convalescent COVID-19. Specimen: peripheral blood. This sequence joins TRBV5-5 and TRBJ1-3, with D possibly matching TRBD1 (5 bases). The CDR3 is CASSLQELSGNTIYF. DNA for the CDR3: TGTGCCAGCAGCTTACAGGAACTCTCTGGAAACACCATATATTTT.